A single sample gave rise to the 8 T cell receptor beta chains below, sequenced in a study of T-cell memory formation after mild COVID-19 (dated by TCRdb to about 2021). Libraries were made using 5' RACE. The instrument given in TCRdb is Illumina NovaSeq 6000. TCRdb cleaned the public reads at Q25 with fastp, built clones with MiXCR and kept in-frame beta chains. A single entry per CDR3 protein holds the most common genes and DNA from its merged rows. This sample has approximately 150,000 distinct CDR3 sequences in its table, and approximately 5.7% of those were observed once. The top ten constitute roughly 1.9% of the sample. The sample was PBMCs or a T cell subset sorted from them (not recorded which). The source is an adult woman who had mild COVID-19 (a few samples of this study predate the infection). The sample titles of this study are shuffled in the database, so cell type and time point are left out; the donor was told from shared clones.

This clonotype was recorded a few times. The chain carries TRBV20-1 and TRBJ2-6; 14 positions agree with TRBD2. After removal of 4 bases from V and 3 bases from J, the junction contained 2 bases not matched to a gene. CDR1 DFQATT and CDR2 SNEGSKA come from the germline V gene (reference sequence). This CDR3 spans 16 amino acids. CDR3 coding DNA: TGCAGTGCTAAGGGACTAGCGGGAGTTGGGGCCAACGTCCTGACTTTC. Translation: CSAKGLAGVGANVLTF.

This clonotype occurred many times. CDR3 DNA sequence: TGTGCCATACGGGGGACAGGGATTCCCTACGAGCAGTACTTC. It translates to CAIRGTGIPYEQYF. The gene calls are TRBV10-3 and TRBJ2-7; 9 bases align to TRBD1. The CDR3 is made up of 14 amino acids. The junction had 8 bases not matched to a gene; V was cut back by 9 bases and J by 2 bases. The V gene's germline CDR1 is ENHRY and CDR2 SYGVKD.

This clonotype was recorded at least ten times. The rearrangement joins TRBV6-5 to TRBJ2-7, with 8 bases lining up with TRBD1. With V trimmed by 6 bases and J by 3 bases, 19 bases remained unmatched. This CDR3 is built from 18 residues. CDR1 and CDR2 (germline): MNHEY, SVGAGI. The CDR3 loop is CASRNTIPGQVTIYEQYF. CDR3 in DNA: TGTGCCAGCAGAAATACTATTCCGGGACAGGTAACGATCTACGAGCAGTACTTC.

This clonotype was recorded many times. This chain links TRBV5-1 with TRBJ2-5, with D perhaps TRBD1 (5 bases). CDR1 and CDR2 (germline): SGHRS, YFSETQ. The V and J ends lost 1 base and 4 bases respectively, with 11 bases between them. This CDR3 is 14 amino acids long. The CDR3 coding sequence is TGCGCCAGCAGCTTGAAGCAGGGTGGAGAGACCCAGTACTTC. Protein: CASSLKQGGETQYF.

This sequence joins TRBV24-1 and TRBJ2-7, with 12 bases lining up with TRBD1. Germline-derived CDR1 and CDR2 are KGHDR and SFDVKD. With V trimmed by 4 bases and J by 10 bases, 10 bases remained unmatched. The CDR3 spans 15 residues. CDR3 bases: TGTGCCACCAGTGACCCCCTGGGGACAGGGGGCGATCAGTACTTC. It translates to CATSDPLGTGGDQYF.

The chain is built from TRBV27 and TRBJ1-2; 7 bases map to TRBD1. The CDR3 contains 12 residues. V lost 5 bases and J lost 8; bases outside the gene matches: 5. Germline CDR1 reads MNHEY; CDR2 reads SMNVEV (reference sequence). The CDR3 DNA reads as TGTGCCAGCAGTACGACAGGGACGGGCTACACCTTC. Its protein product is CASSTTGTGYTF.

This clonotype was counted many times. The chain has TRBV5-6 and TRBJ2-7, with D perhaps TRBD1 (5 bases). The germline V and J ends were trimmed by 0 bases and 5 bases, with 12 bases remaining between them. Germline loops: CDR1 SGHDT, CDR2 YYEEEE. The CDR3 has 14 residues. CDR3 sequence reads: CASSLVTGRDEQYF. CDR3 bases: TGTGCCAGCAGCTTGGTTACGGGCAGGGACGAGCAGTACTTC.

The table lists this clonotype with a few counts. The V gene is TRBV12-3 or TRBV12-4, the J gene TRBJ2-7, with 7 nucleotides matching TRBD1. V shed 6 bases and J 3 bases; nucleotides not matched to a gene: 8. The CDR3 loop spans 14 amino acids. CDR3 protein: CASSRDRAHYEQYF. CDR3 coding DNA: TGTGCCAGCAGCCGTGACAGGGCCCACTACGAGCAGTACTTC.